The 27 T cell receptor beta chains in this list originate from one sample, sequenced in a study of T cell responses to AZD1222 COVID-19 vaccine. Data came from immunoSEQ multiplex PCR; TCRdb stores just in-frame clones and leaves some out. The table has about 81,000 clones, 91% seen once. Specimen: peripheral blood, collected 28 days after the second AZD1222 dose. The receptors were gathered from an adult who received the AZD1222 COVID-19 vaccine.

This sequence joins TRBV2 and TRBJ1-5; the match to TRBD1 covers 7 bases. This CDR3 region has 14 residues. Looked up from germline, CDR1 is SNHLY and CDR2 is FYNNEI. The ends lost 5 bases at V and 7 bases at J; junction bases unmatched: 8. This CDR3 is CASSYRGQNQPQHF. Written as DNA, the CDR3 is TGTGCCAGCAGTTACAGGGGACAAAACCAGCCCCAGCATTTT.

This clone counts as large. The chain uses TRBV7-8 and TRBJ2-5, with a weak D call TRBD2 (6 bases). Trimming cost V 1 base and J 7 bases, with 16 bases left between them. Germline-derived CDR1 and CDR2 are SGHVS and FQNEAQ. The CDR3 runs 15 residues. CDR3 nucleotides: TGTGCCAGCAGCTTAGGTACGGGGGTTCAAACGACCCAGTACTTC. Its protein product is CASSLGTGVQTTQYF.

The chain has TRBV11-3 and TRBJ2-1; 8 positions agree with TRBD2. The CDR3 has 15 residues. J was trimmed by 4 bases and V by 2 bases; bases with no gene match: 4. From germline, CDR1 is SGHNT and CDR2 YENEEA. CDR3 in amino acids: CASSLTSGSYNEQFF. CDR3 nucleotide sequence: TGTGCCAGCAGCTTAACCAGCGGGAGTTACAATGAGCAGTTCTTC.

This sequence joins TRBV5-1 and TRBJ2-1; D gene ambiguous. Germline CDR1 is SGHRS and CDR2 is YFSETQ. This CDR3 has 14 amino acids. Deletions cut 3 bases from V and 9 bases from J, with 16 bases between. The DNA of the CDR3 is TGCGCCAGCAGCTCGACGACAAATTCTGGTGAGCAGTTCTTC. It encodes CASSSTTNSGEQFF. Filled out from reference TRBV5-1 and TRBJ2-1, the complete variable domain reads KAGVTQTPRYLIKTRGQQVTLSCSPISGHRSVSWYQQTPGQGLQFLFEYFSETQRNKGNFPGRFSGRQFSNSRSEMNVSTLELGDSALYLCASSSTTNSGEQFFGPGTRLTVL.

The chain combines TRBV6-6 with TRBJ1-6; D is possibly TRBD1 (6 bases). V lost 8 bases and J lost 7, with 12 bases in between. The CDR3 consists of 13 residues. Germline values: CDR1 MNHNY, CDR2 SVGAGI (reference sequence). In DNA, the CDR3 is TGTGCCAGCGGGACAAGTCCAAATTCACCCCTCCACTTT. Encoded protein: CASGTSPNSPLHF.

The CDR3 sequence: CASSRVRNTEAFF. CDR3 nucleotides: TGTGCCAGCAGTAGGGTTAGAAACACTGAAGCTTTCTTT. The chain employs TRBV12-3 or TRBV12-4 and TRBJ1-1, with D unclear. The CDR3 covers 13 residues. Between the trimmed V and J ends, which lost 5 bases and 2 bases, there was a span of 9 bases.

This clone was counted a single time. The chain recombines TRBV6-2 or TRBV6-3 with TRBJ2-7, with no clear D. V was pared by 4 bases and J by 4 bases, with 11 bases between. This CDR3 comprises 13 residues. Per germline, CDR1 MNHEY and CDR2 SVGEGT. CDR3 coding DNA: TGTGCCAGCAGTTTTTATCCTGTTTACGAGCAGTACTTC. This codes for CASSFYPVYEQYF.

The chain combines TRBV28 with TRBJ2-1, with a weak D call TRBD2 (5 bases). The germline gives CDR1 MDHEN, CDR2 SYDVKM. This CDR3 is 13 amino acids long. V lost 5 bases and J lost 5, with 10 bases in between. CDR3 protein: CASSTGNHNEQFF. The CDR3 DNA reads TGTGCCAGCAGTACCGGGAATCACAATGAGCAGTTCTTC.

V usage is TRBV30 and J usage is TRBJ1-5; D uncertain. The CDR3 length is 12 residues. V dropped 0 bases and J dropped 3 bases, with 3 bases sitting between them. Germline lookup yields CDR1 GTSNPN and CDR2 SVGIG (reference sequence). CDR3 sequence reads: CAWSVPNQPQHF. In nucleotides, the CDR3 is TGTGCCTGGAGTGTCCCCAATCAGCCCCAGCATTTT.

The chain combines TRBV21-1 with TRBJ2-3; the table's D call of TRBD2 was not tested on the DNA. TRBV21-1 is annotated as a pseudogene. CDR3 length: 17 residues. CDR3 region: CASSKEAGLAATDTQYF. The CDR3 nucleotides read TGTGCCAGCAGCAAAGAGGCGGGCCTAGCGGCCACAGATACGCAGTATTTT.

This chain links TRBV18 with TRBJ2-7, with a weak D call TRBD2 (6 bases). The CDR3 sequence is 16 residues long. V was cut by 2 bases and J by 3 bases, with 17 bases left in between. The germline V gene has CDR1 KGHSH and CDR2 LQKENI. In DNA form, the CDR3 reads TGTGCCAGCTCACCAGTTTCATCGGTAGCGGACTACGAGCAGTACTTC. Its translation is CASSPVSSVADYEQYF.

V is TRBV7-8 and J is TRBJ2-7; the D call may be TRBD1 or TRBD2 (6 bases each). V was clipped by 0 bases and J by 0 bases, with 12 bases between them. CDR1 and CDR2 (germline): SGHVS, FQNEAQ. The CDR3 contains 16 residues. In DNA form, the CDR3 reads TGTGCCAGCAGCTTAGCGGAGGGGGGAAGCTCCTACGAGCAGTACTTC. It codes for CASSLAEGGSSYEQYF.

The chain joins TRBV19 to TRBJ2-7; 10 positions agree with TRBD1. The CDR3 extends over 15 amino acids. CDR1 and CDR2 (germline): LNHDA, SQIVND (reference sequence). The J segment lost 3 bases and the V segment lost 5 bases, leaving 7 bases of the junction unmatched. The CDR3 DNA reads TGTGCCAGTAGTCCTTTGGACAGGGGGTACTACGAGCAGTACTTC. This codes for CASSPLDRGYYEQYF.

This chain connects TRBV5-1 to TRBJ2-5, with 7 bases identical to TRBD2. Trimming took 4 bases from V and 6 from J; bases not matched to a gene: 9. The CDR3 is made up of 14 amino acids. CDR1 is SGHRS and CDR2 is YFSETQ in the germline V gene. CDR3 sequence reads: CASSGGELSQTQYF. CDR3 DNA sequence: TGCGCCAGCAGCGGGGGGGAACTAAGCCAGACCCAGTACTTC.

The V gene is TRBV28, the J gene TRBJ2-5; 7 bases agree with TRBD2. CDR1 and CDR2 (germline): MDHEN, SYDVKM. The trim removed 4 bases at V and 5 bases at J, leaving 4 bases unmatched. The CDR3 totals 13 residues. DNA for the CDR3: TGTGCCAGCAGTTCTGGCGGGAGTGAGACCCAGTACTTC. It yields the protein CASSSGGSETQYF.

This chain connects TRBV30 to TRBJ2-7; 8 bases align to TRBD2. The CDR3 consists of 18 residues. V trimming: 0 bases; J trimming: 0 bases; junction bases outside the gene matches: 13. Germline values: CDR1 GTSNPN, CDR2 SVGIG (reference sequence). CDR3 bases: TGTGCCTGGAGTGTAACGGGGGGGAGAGCGGGCCTCTCCTACGAGCAGTACTTC. Protein sequence: CAWSVTGGRAGLSYEQYF.

The gene calls are TRBV6-5 and TRBJ1-1; the D gene is possibly TRBD1 (6 bases). V shed 2 bases and J shed 5 bases, with 18 bases lying between them. The CDR3 is made up of 16 amino acids. CDR1 and CDR2 from the germline V gene are MNHEY and SVGAGI. CDR3 region: CASSYVTGIRDTEAFF. The DNA of the CDR3 is TGTGCCAGCAGTTACGTAACAGGGATAAGGGATACTGAAGCTTTCTTT.

V gene TRBV15 combines with J gene TRBJ1-1, with D perhaps matching TRBD1 (5 bases). CDR3 size: 13 residues. V lost 0 bases, J lost 10 bases, and 12 bases lay in between. Germline assignment: CDR1 LNHNV and CDR2 YYDKDF (reference sequence). The CDR3 DNA follows: TGTGCCACCAGCAGAGAAGGGACTCGTGGAGCTTTCTTT. It encodes CATSREGTRGAFF.

CDR3 in amino acids: CASSLGQRTGELFF. CDR3 DNA: TGTGCCAGCAGTTTAGGCCAGAGGACCGGGGAGCTGTTTTTT. The chain couples TRBV27 to TRBJ2-2; D is uncertain. With 2 bases removed from V and 5 bases from J, the gap between germline ends came to 9 bases. Germline V gene lookup returns CDR1 MNHEY and CDR2 SMNVEV (reference sequence). The CDR3 extends over 14 amino acids.

The gene calls are TRBV28 and TRBJ2-3; D is unclear. The length of the CDR3 is 13 residues. V lost 7 bases and J 6 bases, leaving 14 bases between the germline ends. The germline CDR1 and CDR2 sequences are MDHEN and SYDVKM. DNA of the CDR3: TGTGCCAGCACCCTCCCGCAGGCGGATACGCAGTATTTT. Translated: CASTLPQADTQYF.

Only a few counts were recorded for this clone. The V gene is TRBV5-1, the J gene TRBJ2-7; 8 nucleotides line up with TRBD1. J gave up 1 base and V 5 bases, and 5 bases lay outside the gene matches. Germline lookup yields CDR1 SGHRS and CDR2 YFSETQ. This CDR3 is built from 14 residues. CDR3 sequence reads: CASSRDRISYEQYF. Here the CDR3 DNA reads TGCGCCAGCAGTAGGGACAGGATTTCCTACGAGCAGTACTTC.

This clone appeared once. V is TRBV12-3 or TRBV12-4 and J is TRBJ2-2; tentatively, D is TRBD2 (6 bases). The CDR3 sequence is 13 residues long. V was cut by 7 bases and J by 7 bases, with 13 bases left in between. The CDR3 bases are TGTGCCAGCACCGGCTGGGGAGGCGGGGAGCTGTTTTTT. It specifies CASTGWGGGELFF.

The chain recombines TRBV7-2 with TRBJ2-7; 9 bases map to TRBD2. V lost 1 base to trimming and J lost 6 bases; unmatched junction nucleotides: 7. Germline assignment: CDR1 SGHTA and CDR2 FQGNSA. CDR3 length equals 15 residues. The CDR3 protein is CASSLEASGKVEQYF. Here the CDR3 DNA reads TGTGCCAGCAGCTTAGAGGCTAGCGGGAAGGTCGAGCAGTACTTC.

This rearrangement joins TRBV5-1 to TRBJ2-1, with 9 bases lining up with TRBD2. This CDR3 is built from 15 residues. J gave up 6 bases and V 6 bases, and 10 bases lay outside the gene matches. Germline CDR1 and CDR2: SGHRS and YFSETQ. The DNA for the CDR3 is TGCGCCAGCACCCCAGGGGCGGGAGGGACCAATGAGCAGTTCTTC. This codes for CASTPGAGGTNEQFF.

V usage is TRBV21-1 and J usage is TRBJ1-4; the DNA was not used to check the table's D call, TRBD1. TRBV21-1 is noted as a pseudogene. The CDR3 runs 16 residues. CDR3 DNA: TGTGCCAGCAGCAACTGCAGGGGTGGAACTAATGAAAAACTGTTTTTT. Its protein is CASSNCRGGTNEKLFF.

Remarks on this clone: The junction and the germline gene differ at one end; a read error may be behind it. The J gene is TRBJ2-5, the V gene TRBV7-7, with D hard to call. The CDR3 loop spans 14 amino acids. Germline V gene data show CDR1 as SSHAT and CDR2 as FNYEAQ (reference sequence). The CDR3 DNA reads TGTGCTAGCAGCTTAGAATCCCCAATGGGGACCCAGTACTTC. Translating it yields CASSLESPMGTQYF.

The chain joins TRBV27 to TRBJ2-7; the match to TRBD1 covers 7 bases. V shed 4 bases, J shed 5 bases, and the junction held 11 bases outside the gene matches. The CDR3 sequence is 15 residues long. From germline, CDR1 is MNHEY and CDR2 SMNVEV (reference sequence). CDR3 coding DNA: TGTGCCAGCAGTTCGGGGTCGACAGGGTTCCACGAGCAGTACTTC. Its translation is CASSSGSTGFHEQYF.